This TCR beta chain was profiled in a study of tumor-infiltrating lymphocytes in primary liver carcinoma. Study conclusions and caveats: Pairs comparing tumor with adjacent tissue or blood overlapped less than pairs drawn from tumor regions.

Germline CDR1 is SGHDT and CDR2 is YYEEEE. Trimming pared 1 base from V and 1 base from J, leaving 2 bases between. This CDR3 has 12 amino acids. Starting material of approximately 500 ng total RNA yielded TCR beta cDNA via a constant-region primer. For TCR beta, libraries were produced by three nested multiplex PCR rounds using slightly modified ARM-PCR. Each of the first two PCR rounds ran roughly 9 cycles with TRBV1-TRBV30 forward and C-beta reverse primers. TCRdb analysed the multiplex PCR reads with MiXCR anew, one entry per CDR3 protein. The sample lists just under 95,000 distinct CDR3 sequences; about 73% were seen once. RNA and DNA were co-extracted from roughly 20-30 mg of unsorted bulk tissue. This clonotype was found many times. Its antigen remains unknown.

The clonotype was recovered from a man aged 35-49 years with primary liver carcinoma and hepatitis B virus infection. Sequencing was performed on tumor-adjacent normal liver tissue. The chain couples TRBV5-6 to TRBJ2-5; D is unclear. CDR3 nucleotides: TGTGCCAGCAGCTTGCCCCAAGAGACCCAGTACTTC. The encoded protein is CASSLPQETQYF.